The 23 T cell receptor beta chains reported below all come from one sample, sequenced in a study of blood T cell dynamics during melanoma immunotherapy. Time point reported: week 3, after first cycle of checkpoint inhibitor. Profiling relied on immunoSEQ multiplex PCR, and the TCRdb table lists in-frame clones only, not all of them. The table includes fewer than 15,000 clones, 92% detected once. The material sequenced was blood, taken from a patient treated with checkpoint blockade. The source of these receptors is a human donor with melanoma.

The chain recombines TRBV9 with TRBJ2-1; no reliable D call. CDR3 size: 13 residues. V lost 0 bases to trimming and J lost 8 bases, with 9 bases between them. Germline CDR1 and CDR2: SGDLS and YYNGEE. The CDR3 here is CASSVVLGHEQFF. The CDR3, as DNA: TGTGCCAGCAGCGTAGTTCTTGGCCATGAGCAGTTCTTC.

The rearrangement uses TRBV7-8 and TRBJ2-3, with a possible D match to TRBD1 (6 bases). V lost 1 base and J lost 5, with 16 bases in between. The germline gives CDR1 SGHVS, CDR2 FQNEAQ. This CDR3 region has 16 residues. The chain's CDR3 is CASSLDPQGFGDTQYF. CDR3 DNA: TGTGCCAGCAGCTTAGACCCACAGGGCTTTGGAGATACGCAGTATTTT.

This clone was found once. The chain is built from TRBV28 and TRBJ1-4, with TRBD1 identical over 7 bases. Trimming removed 8 bases from V and 8 bases from J; junction bases left unmatched: 5. The CDR3 has 12 residues. Germline V gives CDR1 MDHEN, CDR2 SYDVKM. The CDR3: CASEGAREKLFF. The CDR3, as DNA: TGTGCCAGCGAGGGGGCTCGGGAAAAACTGTTTTTT. Supplemented by reference TRBV28 and TRBJ1-4, the full variable domain reads DVKVTQSSRYLVKRTGEKVFLECVQDMDHENMFWYRQDPGLGLRLIYFSYDVKMKEKGDIPEGYSVSREKKERFSLILESASTNQTSMYLCASEGAREKLFFGSGTQLSVL.

The chain is built from TRBV5-1 and TRBJ1-1; D is unclear. CDR3 length equals 14 residues. V lost 2 bases and J lost 1, with 9 bases in between. The germline gives CDR1 SGHRS, CDR2 YFSETQ. The CDR3 DNA sequence: TGCGCCAGCAGCTTAAGCCCCCCGAACACTGAAGCTTTCTTT. Its protein is CASSLSPPNTEAFF. Combining the CDR3 with reference TRBV5-1 and TRBJ1-1 gives the whole variable domain KAGVTQTPRYLIKTRGQQVTLSCSPISGHRSVSWYQQTPGQGLQFLFEYFSETQRNKGNFPGRFSGRQFSNSRSEMNVSTLELGDSALYLCASSLSPPNTEAFFGQGTRLTVV.

V gene TRBV25-1 combines with J gene TRBJ1-6, with a tentative D call TRBD1 (5 bases). This CDR3 spans 14 amino acids. Trimming took off 8 bases at V and 5 bases at J, with 13 bases between the two ends. The germline V gene encodes CDR1 MGHDK and CDR2 SYGVNS. CDR3 region: CASGRQYHNSPLHF. CDR3 DNA sequence: TGTGCCAGCGGGAGACAGTATCATAATTCACCCCTCCACTTT.

This chain links TRBV5-1 with TRBJ2-1; 9 bases map to TRBD2. V lost 4 bases and J lost 4; bases outside the gene matches: 6. CDR3 size: 15 residues. From germline, CDR1 is SGHRS and CDR2 YFSETQ. The CDR3 DNA is TGCGCCAGCAGCCTAAGCGGGGGGCCTTACAATGAGCAGTTCTTC. It translates to CASSLSGGPYNEQFF.

The chain carries TRBV5-1 and TRBJ1-1; D is uncertain. The germline V and J ends were trimmed by 4 bases and 4 bases, with 14 bases remaining between them. This CDR3 has 14 amino acids. Germline V gene sequence: CDR1 SGHRS, CDR2 YFSETQ. Here the CDR3 DNA reads TGCGCCAGCAGCACCAACCCCGGTGGCACTGAAGCTTTCTTT. This sequence encodes CASSTNPGGTEAFF. Full variable domain (outside the CDR3, taken from reference TRBV5-1 and TRBJ1-1): KAGVTQTPRYLIKTRGQQVTLSCSPISGHRSVSWYQQTPGQGLQFLFEYFSETQRNKGNFPGRFSGRQFSNSRSEMNVSTLELGDSALYLCASSTNPGGTEAFFGQGTRLTVV.

The CDR3 spells CAWSVGRTAGELFF. CDR3 bases: TGTGCCTGGAGTGTAGGGCGGACTGCTGGGGAGCTGTTTTTT. V and J are TRBV30 and TRBJ2-2; possible D gene TRBD2, 5 bases. Germline values: CDR1 GTSNPN, CDR2 SVGIG (reference sequence). The V gene lost 0 bases and the J gene lost 8 bases, with 13 bases spanning the gap. The CDR3 runs to 14 residues.

The chain links TRBV19 to TRBJ1-1; 7 nucleotides align to TRBD1. CDR3 length equals 15 residues. The junction had 12 bases not matched to a gene; V was cut back by 7 bases and J by 4 bases. The germline gives CDR1 LNHDA, CDR2 SQIVND (reference sequence). The CDR3 loop reads CASNPRGRGTTEAFF. CDR3 sequence (DNA): TGTGCCAGTAACCCGAGGGGGCGCGGGACCACTGAAGCTTTCTTT.

The chain joins TRBV4-1 to TRBJ1-5, with TRBD1 identical over 7 bases. The CDR3 consists of 16 residues. In germline, CDR1 is MGHRA, CDR2 YSYEKL. V lost 3 bases and J lost 4; bases outside the gene matches: 9. CDR3 in amino acids: CASSHLPGGINQPQHF. For the CDR3, the DNA is TGCGCCAGCAGCCATCTGCCAGGGGGGATTAATCAGCCCCAGCATTTT.

The chain joins TRBV19 to TRBJ2-7; 9 nucleotides line up with TRBD2. Trimming removed 9 bases from V and 3 bases from J; junction bases left unmatched: 9. Germline assignment: CDR1 LNHDA and CDR2 SQIVND (reference sequence). The CDR3 totals 14 residues. CDR3 amino acids: CASQLAGGSYEQYF. For the CDR3, the DNA is TGTGCCAGCCAACTAGCGGGTGGAAGCTACGAGCAGTACTTC.

CDR3 protein: CSVRTSLSSYNEQFF. CDR3 sequence (DNA): TGCAGCGTTAGGACTAGCTTGAGCTCCTACAATGAGCAGTTCTTC. This chain uses TRBV29-1 with TRBJ2-1; 8 bases agree with TRBD2. This CDR3 has 15 residues. Trimming at V came to 5 bases and at J to 0 bases, leaving 6 bases not matched to a gene. CDR1 and CDR2 from the germline V gene are SQVTM and ANQGSEA.

V and J are TRBV4-2 and TRBJ2-1; 8 nucleotides align to TRBD2. Losses at the gene ends were 4 bases for V and 3 bases for J; bases not matched to a gene: 8. This CDR3 contains 16 residues. Germline CDR1 is LGHNA and CDR2 is YNFKEQ. CDR3 in DNA: TGTGCCAGCAGCCCCCGGGGGGGGCGGGTCTACAATGAGCAGTTCTTC. This translates into CASSPRGGRVYNEQFF.

This clone was detected once. The rearrangement joins TRBV2 to TRBJ1-5; D is ambiguous. The CDR3 loop spans 15 amino acids. Germline V gene sequence: CDR1 SNHLY, CDR2 FYNNEI. V was trimmed by 3 bases and J by 7 bases, leaving 16 bases between them. The chain's CDR3 is CASSDPGRLEQPQHF. Here the CDR3 DNA reads TGTGCCAGCAGTGACCCGGGCAGGTTGGAACAGCCCCAGCATTTT.

The V call is TRBV5-6, the J call TRBJ1-2; 11 bases align to TRBD1. CDR1 and CDR2 from the germline V gene are SGHDT and YYEEEE. V shed 0 bases, J shed 7 bases, and the junction held 5 bases outside the gene matches. CDR3 size: 15 residues. This chain's CDR3 is CASSLARTGGFGYTF. As DNA, the CDR3 is TGTGCCAGCAGCTTGGCCAGGACAGGGGGCTTTGGCTACACCTTC.

This chain connects TRBV5-4 to TRBJ1-6; no firm D call. CDR1 and CDR2 (germline): SGHNT, YYREEE (reference sequence). Trimming left V 4 bases short and J 7 bases short, with 9 bases between. CDR3 length: 13 amino acids. In nucleotides, the CDR3 is TGTGCCAGCAGCGCAACGGACAATTCACCCCTCCACTTT. Translation gives CASSATDNSPLHF.

The V gene is TRBV29-1, the J gene TRBJ1-1; perhaps TRBD1 as D (5 bases). This CDR3 contains 12 residues. Germline V lookup: CDR1 SQVTM, CDR2 ANQGSEA. V lost 7 bases to trimming and J lost 7 bases, with 16 bases between them. CDR3: CSGGDRQNEAFF. CDR3 nucleotide sequence: TGCAGCGGGGGGGACCGGCAAAATGAAGCTTTCTTT.

This CDR3 reads CATKVGRTDTQYF. The CDR3 DNA is TGCGCCACCAAGGTGGGGCGCACAGATACGCAGTATTTT. The J gene is TRBJ2-3, the V gene TRBV10-2; D possibly corresponds to TRBD1 (5 bases). Germline lookup yields CDR1 WSHSY and CDR2 SAAADI. CDR3 length equals 13 residues. The ends were cut back, 10 bases at V and 1 base at J, with 12 bases in the middle.

The chain has TRBV5-1 and TRBJ2-5, with TRBD2 matching over 7 bases. CDR1 and CDR2 from the germline V gene are SGHRS and YFSETQ. CDR3 length equals 16 residues. V was pared by 3 bases and J by 5 bases, with 13 bases of the junction left unmatched. CDR3 sequence reads: CASSSGPLAAGETQYF. CDR3 coding DNA: TGCGCCAGCAGCTCGGGGCCGCTAGCGGCGGGGGAGACCCAGTACTTC.

V and J are TRBV29-1 and TRBJ2-1; D is uncertain. Germline V lookup: CDR1 SQVTM, CDR2 ANQGSEA. This CDR3 comprises 13 residues. V lost 0 bases to trimming and J lost 7 bases, with 10 bases between them. CDR3 nucleotides: TGCAGCGTTGAAGATCTATTAGGAAATGAGCAGTTCTTC. Encoded protein: CSVEDLLGNEQFF.

In its sample, this clone was seen once. The chain is built from TRBV25-1 and TRBJ2-5; D is unclear. CDR1 and CDR2 (germline): MGHDK, SYGVNS. The V and J ends lost 4 bases and 4 bases respectively, with 13 bases between them. The CDR3 is 14 amino acids. The CDR3 DNA follows: TGTGCCAGCAGTGTTGGAAACCTCGGAGAGACCCAGTACTTC. It yields the protein CASSVGNLGETQYF. The variable domain in full, with the rest retrieved from reference TRBV25-1 and TRBJ2-5, is EADIYQTPRYLVIGTGKKITLECSQTMGHDKMYWYQQDPGMELHLIHYSYGVNSTEKGDLSSESTVSRIRTEHFPLTLESARPSHTSQYLCASSVGNLGETQYFGPGTRLLVL.

The V gene is TRBV2, the J gene TRBJ1-4, with 9 bases that match TRBD1. Looked up from germline, CDR1 is SNHLY and CDR2 is FYNNEI. Trimming cost V 7 bases and J 0 bases; bases outside gene matches: 6. CDR3 length: 16 amino acids. The CDR3 loop reads CASKRQGVSTNEKLFF. The CDR3 nucleotides read TGTGCCAGCAAGAGACAGGGGGTATCAACTAATGAAAAACTGTTTTTT.

Only a few counts were recorded for this clone. The chain couples TRBV9 to TRBJ1-3, with D uncertain. CDR3 length: 14 amino acids. Germline CDR1 is SGDLS and CDR2 is YYNGEE. Trimming removed 2 bases from V and 0 bases from J, with 6 bases in between. CDR3 DNA sequence: TGTGCCAGCAGCGTGGGCAGCTCTGGAAACACCATATATTTT. Protein: CASSVGSSGNTIYF.